A single TCR beta chain is shown here with its context. This sample stems from a study of blood T cell repertoires in COVID-19. About the study: There were acute and convalescent COVID-19 samples, and they came from the United States, Italy and Spain. The cDNA or gDNA used as material had been derived from T cells, B-cell-depleted T cells, or PBMCs.

Method: immunoSEQ multiplex PCR; TCRdb's copy keeps in-frame clones and lacks some. The sample consists of roughly 140,000 clones, roughly 81% of them appearing once. Germline V CDR1 and CDR2: GTSNPN, SVGIG (reference sequence). V shed 2 bases and J shed 3 bases, with 17 bases lying between them. This CDR3 comprises 16 residues. J is TRBJ1-3 and V is TRBV30; tentatively, D is TRBD1 (5 bases). The source material was peripheral blood. The receptor was isolated from a human donor with acute or convalescent COVID-19. The donor label of this sample is uncertain. The CDR3 DNA reads as TGTGCCTGGAGTCCCGGTCGACAGTTTGGTGGAAACACCATATATTTT. It specifies CAWSPGRQFGGNTIYF.